This TCR beta chain derives from a study of shared clonotypes between healthy human individuals. This clone was recorded a few times. The CDR3 extends over 13 amino acids. Germline V lookup: CDR1 MNHEY, CDR2 SVGAGI. Trimming pared 6 bases from V and 4 bases from J, leaving 10 bases between. The table came from immunoSEQ multiplex PCR; TCRdb's copy has only in-frame clones and leaves some out. Of hundreds of thousands of clones in the sample, around four fifths are singletons; the top ten hold around 2%. This chain joins TRBV6-5 and TRBJ1-5; unclear D gene. The sequenced sample consisted of memory CD4+ T cells sorted from blood. Subset specified: CD45RA-negative fraction. The TCR comes from a woman in her thirties in good health. CDR3 in DNA: TGTGCCAGCAGCAACACAGAGAATCAGCCCCAGCATTTT. Encoded protein: CASSNTENQPQHF.